The 28 T cell receptor beta chains below come from one sample, sequenced in a study of control samples from healthy donors and cancer patients (dated by TCRdb to the early 2020s). The library was generated by the immunoSEQ multiplex PCR assay. The source is immuneACCESS, and TCRdb retained only in-frame sequences with V and J called. Part of the clones is not carried over; for the studies checked, unresolved V genes explain less than half of this, and the remainder is unexplained. For this sample the table gives some 150,000 clones, of which about 95% were detected only once. In total, the top ten clones hold 14% of the sample. The sample comprised PBMCs. These receptors all come from a man in his 60s with colorectal cancer.

The chain has TRBV5-1 and TRBJ2-3; D unresolved. The CDR3 covers 15 residues. V dropped 0 bases and J dropped 0 bases, with 8 bases sitting between them. Germline V CDR1 and CDR2: SGHRS, YFSETQ. CDR3 protein: CASSLDRSSTDTQYF. The CDR3 nucleotides read TGCGCCAGCAGCTTGGACAGATCTAGCACAGATACGCAGTATTTT.

CDR3 coding DNA: TGCGCCAGCAGAAGATCCAGGGTCTCTGAAGCTTTCTTT. Protein product: CASRRSRVSEAFF. V is TRBV10-1 and J is TRBJ1-1, with D perhaps matching TRBD1 (5 bases). Germline-derived CDR1 and CDR2 are WNHNN and SYGVQD (reference sequence). V dropped 6 bases and J dropped 6 bases, with 14 bases sitting between them. The CDR3 consists of 13 residues.

This clone appeared once. The V gene is TRBV10-3, the J gene TRBJ1-3, with D perhaps TRBD1 (5 bases). V was trimmed by 6 bases and J by 3 bases, leaving 12 bases between them. Germline V gene lookup returns CDR1 ENHRY and CDR2 SYGVKD. This CDR3 contains 14 residues. CDR3 nucleotide sequence: TGTGCCATCAGCCAAGAAAGGGGTGGAAACACCATATATTTT. Amino acids: CAISQERGGNTIYF.

The chain carries TRBV10-3 and TRBJ1-2; no firm D call. This CDR3 contains 13 residues. Germline V lookup: CDR1 ENHRY, CDR2 SYGVKD. Trimming pared 8 bases from V and 7 bases from J, leaving 17 bases between. The CDR3 DNA reads TGTGCCATCCGTCGGACCGAGTGGGGTGGCTACACCTTC. The encoded protein is CAIRRTEWGGYTF.

V usage is TRBV10-3 and J usage is TRBJ2-7; D may be TRBD2 (5 bases). Germline V gene sequence: CDR1 ENHRY, CDR2 SYGVKD. V was cut by 11 bases and J by 3 bases, with 17 bases left in between. There are 13 residues in the CDR3. The CDR3 is CAVSDSKYYEQYF. The DNA for the CDR3 is TGTGCCGTTAGCGACTCCAAATACTACGAGCAGTACTTC.

V usage is TRBV5-1 and J usage is TRBJ2-7; maybe TRBD2 (6 bases). The germline V gene has CDR1 SGHRS and CDR2 YFSETQ. V was trimmed by 0 bases and J by 1 base, leaving 11 bases between them. This CDR3 contains 15 residues. The CDR3 nucleotides read TGCGCCAGCAGCTTGGCGGGGGATTATTCCTACGAGCAGTACTTC. The encoded protein is CASSLAGDYSYEQYF.

This clone was seen just once. The V call is TRBV3-1 (or the pseudogene TRBV3-2), the J call TRBJ1-4; no clear D gene. Germline CDR1 is LGHDT and CDR2 is YNNKEL (reference sequence). This CDR3 contains 14 residues. V was shortened by 3 bases and J by 5 bases, with 10 bases between the two germline ends. CDR3: CASSQAQLNEKLFF. CDR3 in DNA: TGTGCCAGCAGCCAGGCACAACTAAATGAAAAACTGTTTTTT.

The V call is TRBV6-5, the J call TRBJ2-7, with D uncertain. The CDR3 runs 15 residues. V lost 6 bases to trimming and J lost 3 bases, with 18 bases between them. Germline CDR1 MNHEY, CDR2 SVGAGI. CDR3 sequence (DNA): TGTGCCAGCAGAGGGTCCCTCCTGGGAAACTACGAGCAGTACTTC. Its translation: CASRGSLLGNYEQYF.

The CDR3 bases are TGTGCCAGCCTCGTCGGACAGGGGCGAGGAGGAGGGCAGTTCTTC. Translation gives CASLVGQGRGGGQFF. The chain links TRBV2 to TRBJ2-1; 9 bases map to TRBD1. The trim removed 8 bases at V and 12 bases at J, leaving 17 bases unmatched. Looked up from germline, CDR1 is SNHLY and CDR2 is FYNNEI. This CDR3 is 15 amino acids long.

V usage is TRBV5-5 and J usage is TRBJ2-2; the match to TRBD1 covers 10 bases. This CDR3 has 15 residues. J gave up 7 bases and V 4 bases, and 7 bases lay outside the gene matches. Germline CDR1 reads SGHKS; CDR2 reads YYEKEE (reference sequence). The CDR3 DNA reads as TGTGCCAGCAGCCCCGACAGGGGGCTGATCGGGGAGCTGTTTTTT. This translates into CASSPDRGLIGELFF. Based on the CDR3 plus reference TRBV5-5 and TRBJ2-2, the full variable domain is DAGVTQSPTHLIKTRGQQVTLRCSPISGHKSVSWYQQVLGQGPQFIFQYYEKEERGRGNFPDRFSARQFPNYSSELNVNALLLGDSALYLCASSPDRGLIGELFFGEGSRLTVL.

The chain uses TRBV30 and TRBJ2-4; no clear D. Trimming took off 1 base at V and 9 bases at J, with 13 bases between the two ends. Germline loops: CDR1 GTSNPN, CDR2 SVGIG (reference sequence). The CDR3 extends over 13 amino acids. The CDR3 bases are TGTGCCTGGAGTGATGATAGGCTTGGCATTCAGTACTTC. Translating gives CAWSDDRLGIQYF.

This sequence joins TRBV20-1 and TRBJ2-5; 9 nucleotides align to TRBD1. This CDR3 contains 15 residues. Germline trimming cut 3 bases from V and 4 bases from J; bases unmatched to any gene: 9. From germline, CDR1 is DFQATT and CDR2 SNEGSKA (reference sequence). The CDR3 loop is CSASLLQGAGETQYF. The CDR3 DNA reads as TGCAGTGCTAGTCTTCTACAGGGGGCGGGAGAGACCCAGTACTTC.

The chain is built from TRBV6-5 and TRBJ1-1; unclear D gene. V was cut by 2 bases and J by 1 base, with 8 bases left in between. Germline CDR1 is MNHEY and CDR2 is SVGAGI. The length of the CDR3 is 14 residues. The CDR3 loop is CASSYGQGNTEAFF. Written as DNA, the CDR3 is TGTGCCAGCAGTTACGGGCAAGGGAACACTGAAGCTTTCTTT.

V is TRBV4-3 and J is TRBJ1-2, with a tentative D call TRBD1 (6 bases). There are 14 residues in the CDR3. CDR1 and CDR2 from the germline V gene are LGHNA and YSLEER. V lost 1 base, J lost 6 bases, and 12 bases lay in between. DNA for the CDR3: TGCGCCAGCAGCCAAGCACAGGGAATTGATGGCTACACCTTC. Its protein product is CASSQAQGIDGYTF.

The table lists this clone with a few counts. The chain has TRBV5-4 and TRBJ2-7, with 7 bases lining up with TRBD2. V shed 3 bases and J 3 bases; nucleotides not matched to a gene: 6. Germline assignment: CDR1 SGHNT and CDR2 YYREEE (reference sequence). This CDR3 region has 14 residues. The CDR3 region is CASSSGGEIYEQYF. DNA of the CDR3: TGTGCCAGCAGCTCGGGAGGTGAGATCTACGAGCAGTACTTC.

This rearrangement joins TRBV4-1 to TRBJ1-5; the D gene is possibly TRBD1 (5 bases). The V end was cut by 2 bases, the J end by 2 bases, with 16 bases between. The CDR3 covers 17 residues. Germline CDR1 and CDR2: MGHRA and YSYEKL. Here the CDR3 reads CASSQNHGGSGNQPQHF. CDR3 nucleotide sequence: TGCGCCAGCAGCCAAAACCATGGGGGTTCGGGCAATCAGCCCCAGCATTTT.

V gene TRBV30 combines with J gene TRBJ1-4, with D unclear. The CDR3 runs to 14 residues. The germline V gene has CDR1 GTSNPN and CDR2 SVGIG (reference sequence). Between the trimmed V and J ends, which lost 3 bases and 10 bases, there was a span of 18 bases. The CDR3 sequence is CAWSKGGLDRKLFF. CDR3 DNA sequence: TGTGCCTGGAGCAAGGGAGGGCTCGACCGAAAACTGTTTTTT.

This clone was seen a single time. This chain links TRBV19 with TRBJ2-2; 7 bases agree with TRBD1. The CDR3 is 15 amino acids. CDR1 and CDR2 (germline): LNHDA, SQIVND (reference sequence). The V and J ends lost 10 bases and 4 bases, in that order; junction bases with no gene match: 12. The CDR3 region has the DNA TGTGCCACTCCTAGGGGGCAGGGAAGCACCGGGGAGCTGTTTTTT. The encoded protein is CATPRGQGSTGELFF.

In DNA form, the CDR3 reads TGCAGCGTTGAGACGTCGGAGAGAGATACGCAGTATTTT. This sequence encodes CSVETSERDTQYF. The chain is built from TRBV29-1 and TRBJ2-3; D call uncertain. Germline V gives CDR1 SQVTM, CDR2 ANQGSEA. The CDR3 runs 13 residues. V was cut by 3 bases and J by 5 bases, with 12 bases left in between.

This rearrangement joins TRBV5-4 to TRBJ1-1; D possibly corresponds to TRBD1 (6 bases). The germline gives CDR1 SGHNT, CDR2 YYREEE (reference sequence). With 4 bases removed from V and 6 bases from J, the gap between germline ends came to 16 bases. CDR3 size: 14 residues. The CDR3 loop reads CASSPDPDSAEAFF. CDR3 coding DNA: TGTGCCAGCAGCCCGGACCCGGACAGCGCTGAAGCTTTCTTT.

This clone appeared once. V is TRBV7-8 and J is TRBJ2-1; the D gene is possibly TRBD1 (6 bases). The germline V and J ends were trimmed by 2 bases and 7 bases, with 12 bases remaining between them. CDR3 length: 14 residues. CDR1 is SGHVS and CDR2 is FQNEAQ in the germline V gene. CDR3 bases: TGTGCCAGCAGCTTAACTCCCCAGGGGAATGAGCAGTTCTTC. Translating gives CASSLTPQGNEQFF.

The chain uses TRBV19 and TRBJ2-7; D possibly corresponds to TRBD2 (6 bases). V gave up 3 bases and J gave up 7 bases, with 10 bases separating them. The CDR3 covers 12 residues. Germline CDR1 and CDR2: LNHDA and SQIVND (reference sequence). DNA of the CDR3: TGTGCCAGTAGTATCCAGGGAGGAGAGCAGTACTTC. It specifies CASSIQGGEQYF.

The rearrangement uses TRBV19 and TRBJ2-2, with 12 bases aligning to TRBD2. The germline V gene encodes CDR1 LNHDA and CDR2 SQIVND (reference sequence). Unmatched junction bases numbered 9, after V lost 5 bases and J lost 5 bases. The CDR3 consists of 17 residues. The CDR3 region has the DNA TGTGCCAGTAGTGCAACGACTAGCGGGGGAAGAACCGGGGAGCTGTTTTTT. Protein sequence: CASSATTSGGRTGELFF.

This chain links TRBV30 with TRBJ1-5; D perhaps matches TRBD1 (5 bases). Trimming shortened V by 0 bases and J by 1 base, and 19 bases separated the two germline ends. This CDR3 has 18 amino acids. The germline CDR1 and CDR2 sequences are GTSNPN and SVGIG (reference sequence). The CDR3 spells CAWSVGAGSDQSNQPQHF. The CDR3 bases are TGTGCCTGGAGTGTAGGGGCAGGGTCAGATCAAAGCAATCAGCCCCAGCATTTT.

This clone was recorded once. The rearrangement links TRBV19 to TRBJ1-1, with D uncertain. Germline assignment: CDR1 LNHDA and CDR2 SQIVND (reference sequence). CDR3 length equals 11 residues. Trimming stripped 5 bases from V and 11 bases from J, with 12 bases between. CDR3 in DNA: TGTGCCAGTAGTTTCCGGGAGAGGGCTTTCTTT. The encoded protein is CASSFRERAFF.

This chain links TRBV9 with TRBJ1-3; D gene ambiguous. The CDR3 has 14 amino acids. The germline CDR1 and CDR2 sequences are SGDLS and YYNGEE. The V end lost 0 bases, the J end lost 0 bases, and 4 bases lay between the germline ends. CDR3 region: CASSVGLSGNTIYF. In DNA, the CDR3 is TGTGCCAGCAGCGTAGGCCTCTCTGGAAACACCATATATTTT.

This chain connects TRBV12-3 or TRBV12-4 to TRBJ1-2; D remains unclear. The CDR3 is 13 amino acids. V was trimmed by 3 bases and J by 2 bases, leaving 7 bases between them. The CDR3 nucleotides read TGTGCCAGCAGTTTGAGGCAAAACTATGGCTACACCTTC. This translates into CASSLRQNYGYTF.

J is TRBJ2-1 and V is TRBV6-4; TRBD2 matches at 7 bases. V shed 0 bases, J shed 8 bases, and the junction held 7 bases outside the gene matches. CDR3 length: 15 residues. Per the germline V gene, CDR1 is MRHNA and CDR2 is SNTAGT. The CDR3 protein is CASSDSSQGGDEQFF. CDR3 DNA sequence: TGTGCCAGCAGTGACTCGAGTCAGGGAGGGGATGAGCAGTTCTTC.